A single sample gave rise to the 14 T cell receptor beta chains below, sequenced in a study of T cell responses to AZD1222 COVID-19 vaccine. Data came from immunoSEQ multiplex PCR; TCRdb stores just in-frame clones and leaves some out. The sample consists of around 120,000 clones, about 92% of them appearing once. The sample consisted of peripheral blood, taken 28 days after the second AZD1222 dose. The source is an adult who received the AZD1222 COVID-19 vaccine.

The gene calls are TRBV6-5 and TRBJ2-3; TRBD2 is a possible D gene (6 bases). The V gene lost 6 bases and the J gene lost 9 bases, with 16 bases spanning the gap. Germline CDR1 is MNHEY and CDR2 is SVGAGI. The CDR3 loop spans 13 amino acids. DNA of the CDR3: TGTGCCAGCAGGCCCGACGGAGGGGACACGCAGTATTTT. Its protein is CASRPDGGDTQYF.

This clone has just one count. This chain uses TRBV28 with TRBJ1-1, with 10 bases identical to TRBD1. V was pared by 2 bases and J by 6 bases, with 6 bases of the junction left unmatched. The CDR3 spans 15 residues. Looked up from germline, CDR1 is MDHEN and CDR2 is SYDVKM. DNA of the CDR3: TGTGCCAGCAGTTTACAGGGACAGGGGACGCCTGAAGCTTTCTTT. This gives the protein CASSLQGQGTPEAFF.

This sequence joins TRBV3-1 (or the pseudogene TRBV3-2) and TRBJ2-1; D call uncertain. Between the trimmed V and J ends, which lost 1 base and 0 bases, there was a span of 10 bases. The CDR3 loop spans 16 amino acids. CDR1 is LGHDT, CDR2 YNNKEL, per germline (reference sequence). The CDR3, as DNA: TGTGCCAGCAGCCAAGTGGAACGGAGCTCCTACAATGAGCAGTTCTTC. Translated, it gives CASSQVERSSYNEQFF.

V is TRBV27 and J is TRBJ1-1, with a tentative D call TRBD1 (5 bases). Germline CDR1 reads MNHEY; CDR2 reads SMNVEV (reference sequence). Trimming took off 6 bases at V and 6 bases at J, with 8 bases between the two ends. The length of the CDR3 is 11 residues. CDR3 in DNA: TGTGCCAGCAGAAGGGGATCTGAAGCTTTCTTT. Its translation: CASRRGSEAFF.

The chain recombines TRBV27 with TRBJ1-4, with unresolved D. The CDR3 consists of 18 residues. Trimming stripped 4 bases from V and 0 bases from J, with 18 bases between. In germline, CDR1 is MNHEY, CDR2 SMNVEV (reference sequence). CDR3 coding DNA: TGTGCCAGCAGTTCGTATAACGGCCGCGGGTCAACTAATGAAAAACTGTTTTTT. Its translation: CASSSYNGRGSTNEKLFF.

This rearrangement joins TRBV2 to TRBJ1-5; D ambiguous. The germline gives CDR1 SNHLY, CDR2 FYNNEI. Trimming pared 7 bases from V and 2 bases from J, leaving 9 bases between. The CDR3 has 13 residues. CDR3 nucleotide sequence: TGTGCCAGCAACTTTAGGGGCAATCAGCCCCAGCATTTT. Translation: CASNFRGNQPQHF.

The genes are TRBV7-2 and TRBJ1-6; TRBD1 might be the D (5 bases). Deletions cut 5 bases from V and 7 bases from J, with 15 bases between. This CDR3 has 15 residues. Germline V gene sequence: CDR1 SGHTA, CDR2 FQGNSA. CDR3 nucleotide sequence: TGTGCCAGCAGCATCCTACTTGGGGCCAATTCACCCCTCCACTTT. It translates to CASSILLGANSPLHF.

The V and J genes are TRBV19 and TRBJ2-1, with TRBD2 matching over 11 bases. This CDR3 spans 18 amino acids. Looked up from germline, CDR1 is LNHDA and CDR2 is SQIVND (reference sequence). Trimming removed 1 base from V and 0 bases from J; junction bases left unmatched: 5. CDR3 nucleotide sequence: TGTGCCAGTAGTATAGGTCAGACTAGCGGGAACTCCTACAATGAGCAGTTCTTC. Translating it yields CASSIGQTSGNSYNEQFF.

The gene calls are TRBV28 and TRBJ1-2; D unclear. This CDR3 contains 12 residues. CDR1 is MDHEN and CDR2 is SYDVKM in the germline V gene. V lost 1 base and J 3 bases, leaving 3 bases between the germline ends. The CDR3 loop is CASSLSDYGYTF. Written as DNA, the CDR3 is TGTGCCAGCAGTTTATCCGACTATGGCTACACCTTC.

This chain uses TRBV5-1 with TRBJ2-1, with 9 bases aligning to TRBD2. The CDR3 is made up of 15 amino acids. Germline V CDR1 and CDR2: SGHRS, YFSETQ. Trimming cost V 4 bases and J 9 bases; bases outside gene matches: 11. The CDR3 here is CASSPIAGVSGEQFF. The CDR3 coding sequence is TGCGCCAGCAGCCCCATAGCGGGAGTATCGGGTGAGCAGTTCTTC.

V is TRBV28 and J is TRBJ1-5; a weak D match, TRBD1 (5 bases). The CDR3 is 14 amino acids. The V and J ends lost 6 bases and 3 bases respectively, with 12 bases between them. Germline CDR1 MDHEN, CDR2 SYDVKM. CDR3 DNA sequence: TGTGCCAGCAGCTACTCCAGGGACAATCAGCCCCAGCATTTT. It yields the protein CASSYSRDNQPQHF.

The genes are TRBV15 and TRBJ2-6; no firm D call. The CDR3 sequence is 16 residues long. Trimming left V 2 bases short and J 1 base short, with 9 bases between. Germline CDR1 LNHNV, CDR2 YYDKDF (reference sequence). The CDR3 loop is CATSRQPLSGANVLTF. The DNA of the CDR3 is TGTGCCACCAGCAGACAGCCGCTATCTGGGGCCAACGTCCTGACTTTC.

This clone has more than one count but fewer than ten. V and J are TRBV3-1 (or the pseudogene TRBV3-2) and TRBJ1-1; D ambiguous. The CDR3 has 12 amino acids. V was clipped by 1 base and J by 4 bases, with 4 bases between them. Germline V gene sequence: CDR1 LGHDT, CDR2 YNNKEL (reference sequence). The CDR3 bases are TGTGCCAGCAGCCAAGGGGGCACTGAAGCTTTCTTT. This sequence encodes CASSQGGTEAFF.

The chain employs TRBV5-4 and TRBJ2-1; a possible D gene is TRBD2 (5 bases). V lost 0 bases and J 0 bases, leaving 10 bases between the germline ends. This CDR3 region has 16 residues. The germline V gene has CDR1 SGHNT and CDR2 YYREEE (reference sequence). CDR3 bases: TGTGCCAGCAGCTTGGGCGGGCGGGCCTCCTACAATGAGCAGTTCTTC. This codes for CASSLGGRASYNEQFF.